This T cell receptor beta chain appears in the sequencing data of a study of cytomegalovirus exposure and HLA in healthy donors. About the research overall: Ancestry clustering placed about 80% of several hundred genotyped donors in the Caucasian-associated cluster.

V gave up 3 bases and J gave up 2 bases, with 14 bases separating them. CDR3 size: 15 residues. Per the germline V gene, CDR1 is SGHAT and CDR2 is FQNNGV. As concerns this clone: Its cognate antigen is unknown.

General study points: One cluster of highly shared sequence variants probably arose as a sequencing artifact. Later, TCR association rates were found to vary by HLA locus, highest for DRB1 and lowest for HLA-C. Earlier results showed most TCR beta V segments being productive about 87% or about 30% of the time.

The PCR had 60 Vbeta and 13 Jbeta primers. The repertoire was sequenced with immunoSEQ multiplex PCR; TCRdb's copy has only in-frame clones and lacks some. This table has about 160,000 clones, around 74% appearing once. The chain carries TRBV11-2 and TRBJ2-7; maybe TRBD2 (5 bases). The specimen sequenced was PBMCs. This TCR came from a female donor in good health and CMV-seronegative. The CDR3 region is CASSLVGLAAYEQYF. The CDR3 DNA reads TGTGCCAGCAGCTTGGTAGGCCTAGCCGCCTACGAGCAGTACTTC.